This T cell receptor beta chain is from a study of T cell responses to AZD1222 COVID-19 vaccine. Worth noting for this clone: Its antigen is unidentified.

Germline V CDR1 and CDR2: KGHDR, SFDVKD. The CDR3 is 13 amino acids. Trimming shortened V by 4 bases and J by 8 bases, and 13 bases separated the two germline ends. General study findings and limits: Reports say nearly half of spike-specific TCRs go after unmutated variant regions. At 160-218 and 743-854, vaccine-associated CD4 TCRs were dominant, and they spanned spike. Seropositive status at baseline applied to only 5 to 7 AZD1222 recipients. Spike-specific TCR breadth and depth went up after people got two AZD1222 doses.

TCRdb keeps only in-frame clones here, not all; method: immunoSEQ multiplex PCR. This table holds under 130,000 clones, about 88% found once. The starting material was peripheral blood, obtained on day 0 of AZD1222 vaccination. The chain carries TRBV24-1 and TRBJ1-2; maybe TRBD1 (5 bases). The receptor's source is an adult in good health. CDR3 in DNA: TGTGCCACCAGTGACCCGGGGCTCTACGGCTACACCTTC. This gives the protein CATSDPGLYGYTF.